Below, 28 T cell receptor beta chains from the same sample are listed, as sequenced in a study of beta chain features in type 1 diabetes. Expressed TCRB transcripts were sequenced after all isolated RNA was converted to cDNA. Here immunoSEQ multiplex PCR was the method, and the copy in TCRdb shows in-frame clones only, minus some. In the table there are 150,000 to 190,000 clones, over 7.5% of which are singletons. The sample consisted of central memory CD4+ T cells from blood. The origin of the receptors is a man aged 18 to 29 in good health.

This sequence joins TRBV7-3 and TRBJ2-7; tentatively, D is TRBD1 (6 bases). The CDR3 runs 13 residues. The germline V gene has CDR1 SGHTA and CDR2 FQGTGA. V was trimmed by 2 bases and J by 6 bases, leaving 11 bases between them. The chain's CDR3 is CASSLEGGREQYF. The CDR3 nucleotides read TGTGCCAGCAGCTTAGAAGGGGGACGCGAGCAGTACTTC.

This chain joins TRBV19 and TRBJ1-5; 12 bases match TRBD1. CDR3 size: 16 residues. With V trimmed by 9 bases and J by 3 bases, 9 bases remained unmatched. Germline values: CDR1 LNHDA, CDR2 SQIVND (reference sequence). CDR3: CASTLGQGASNQPQHF. The CDR3 DNA sequence: TGTGCCAGCACCTTGGGACAGGGGGCTTCCAATCAGCCCCAGCATTTT. Using reference TRBV19 and TRBJ1-5 for the parts outside the CDR3, the full variable domain is DGGITQSPKYLFRKEGQNVTLSCEQNLNHDAMYWYRQDPGQGLRLIYYSQIVNDFQKGDIAEGYSVSREKKESFPLTVTSAQKNPTAFYLCASTLGQGASNQPQHFGDGTRLSIL.

The genes are TRBV5-4 and TRBJ1-3; D is unclear. This CDR3 spans 16 amino acids. The ends were cut back, 4 bases at V and 0 bases at J, with 14 bases in the middle. The germline V gene encodes CDR1 SGHNT and CDR2 YYREEE (reference sequence). The CDR3, as DNA: TGTGCCAGCAGCCGCGACGGACTGGCCTCTGGAAACACCATATATTTT. This gives the protein CASSRDGLASGNTIYF.

This clone appeared a few times. The chain is built from TRBV5-4 and TRBJ2-1, with 10 bases fitting TRBD1. V trimming: 4 bases; J trimming: 7 bases; junction bases outside the gene matches: 8. The CDR3 consists of 15 residues. From germline, CDR1 is SGHNT and CDR2 YYREEE (reference sequence). The CDR3 is CASSQETGGINEQFF. The CDR3 DNA sequence: TGTGCCAGCAGCCAGGAGACAGGGGGCATTAATGAGCAGTTCTTC.

The chain recombines TRBV7-8 with TRBJ2-2; 8 nucleotides align to TRBD1. This CDR3 comprises 16 residues. V gave up 5 bases and J gave up 2 bases; unmatched junction bases: 7. The germline CDR1 and CDR2 sequences are SGHVS and FQNEAQ. CDR3 amino acids: CASSETGGSNTGELFF. CDR3 DNA: TGTGCCAGCAGCGAAACAGGGGGTAGCAACACCGGGGAGCTGTTTTTT.

This clone was observed a few times. The chain uses TRBV5-1 and TRBJ2-3, with no clear D. This CDR3 contains 14 residues. Germline V gene lookup returns CDR1 SGHRS and CDR2 YFSETQ. Trimming took off 5 bases at V and 4 bases at J, with 14 bases between the two ends. DNA of the CDR3: TGCGCCAGCAGAAGTATGTCAGAAGCAGATACGCAGTATTTT. This codes for CASRSMSEADTQYF.

The rearrangement joins TRBV7-3 to TRBJ1-2; 8 bases map to TRBD1. Germline CDR1 SGHTA, CDR2 FQGTGA. The CDR3 is made up of 14 amino acids. J gave up 3 bases and V 2 bases, and 2 bases lay outside the gene matches. DNA for the CDR3: TGTGCCAGCAGCTTAGTACAGGGGGACTATGGCTACACCTTC. As protein: CASSLVQGDYGYTF.

The rearrangement links TRBV9 to TRBJ2-5; TRBD1 agrees at 10 bases. Trimming took 0 bases from V and 4 from J; bases not matched to a gene: 9. The CDR3 loop spans 17 amino acids. Germline assignment: CDR1 SGDLS and CDR2 YYNGEE. The CDR3: CASSVAPDRGKGETQYF. CDR3 nucleotide sequence: TGTGCCAGCAGCGTAGCTCCGGACAGGGGGAAAGGAGAGACCCAGTACTTC.

This chain joins TRBV4-2 and TRBJ1-1; 8 bases are a match to TRBD1. From germline, CDR1 is LGHNA and CDR2 YNFKEQ. With 4 bases clipped from V and 5 bases from J, the junction kept 12 bases outside the gene matches. The CDR3 has 16 residues. CDR3 region: CASSRGAGQGRTEAFF. The CDR3 bases are TGTGCCAGCAGCCGGGGTGCAGGACAGGGAAGAACTGAAGCTTTCTTT.

J is TRBJ1-5 and V is TRBV21-1; the table's D call, TRBD1, has no DNA check behind it. TRBV21-1 is labeled a pseudogene. The CDR3 covers 15 residues. The DNA of the CDR3 is TGTGCCAGCAGGGCCGACAGAGCTAGCAATCAGCCCCAGCATTTT. Translated: CASRADRASNQPQHF.

This clone was picked up a small number of times. The V call is TRBV19, the J call TRBJ2-7, with D possibly TRBD1 on 5 matching bases. The CDR3 spans 13 residues. The V gene's germline CDR1 is LNHDA and CDR2 SQIVND (reference sequence). V lost 1 base and J lost 7, with 11 bases in between. The CDR3 is CASSIGGAGEQYF. The CDR3 nucleotides read TGTGCCAGTAGTATAGGTGGGGCCGGGGAGCAGTACTTC. Full variable domain (outside the CDR3, taken from reference TRBV19 and TRBJ2-7): DGGITQSPKYLFRKEGQNVTLSCEQNLNHDAMYWYRQDPGQGLRLIYYSQIVNDFQKGDIAEGYSVSREKKESFPLTVTSAQKNPTAFYLCASSIGGAGEQYFGPGTRLTVT.

This clone was found a few times. The chain employs TRBV19 and TRBJ2-3; tentative D call: TRBD1 (6 bases). The germline gives CDR1 LNHDA, CDR2 SQIVND (reference sequence). The CDR3 is made up of 16 amino acids. The ends were cut back, 5 bases at V and 2 bases at J, with 17 bases in the middle. For the CDR3, the DNA is TGTGCCAGTAGTCAAACCCTCAGGGGCGTCACAGATACGCAGTATTTT. Translation: CASSQTLRGVTDTQYF.

The gene calls are TRBV9 and TRBJ2-4; 12 nucleotides line up with TRBD1. CDR3 length equals 18 residues. With 3 bases clipped from V and 0 bases from J, the junction kept 7 bases outside the gene matches. The germline gives CDR1 SGDLS, CDR2 YYNGEE. The CDR3 nucleotides are TGTGCCAGCAGCGGGGGGGACAGGGGGCTTGTAGCCAAAAACATTCAGTACTTC. This translates into CASSGGDRGLVAKNIQYF.

CDR3 region: CASSLQGARSPLHF. The DNA of the CDR3 is TGTGCCAGCAGCTTACAGGGGGCGCGTTCACCCCTCCACTTT. The rearrangement links TRBV2 to TRBJ1-6; 9 positions match TRBD1. Losses at the gene ends were 6 bases for V and 9 bases for J; bases not matched to a gene: 6. Germline CDR1 reads SNHLY; CDR2 reads FYNNEI. This CDR3 comprises 14 residues.

This sequence joins TRBV6-1 and TRBJ2-7; D call uncertain. Germline V gene data show CDR1 as MNHNS and CDR2 as SASEGT. The CDR3 length is 13 residues. V was shortened by 6 bases and J by 2 bases, with 11 bases between the two germline ends. The CDR3: CASSRYSPYEQYF. The CDR3 DNA reads as TGTGCCAGCAGCCGTTACAGTCCCTACGAGCAGTACTTC.

The rearrangement joins TRBV30 to TRBJ1-5; tentatively, D is TRBD1 (5 bases). This CDR3 contains 12 residues. Deletions cut 0 bases from V and 11 bases from J, with 11 bases between. CDR1 and CDR2 (germline): GTSNPN, SVGIG (reference sequence). The CDR3 loop is CAWSVGASAQHF. CDR3 bases: TGTGCCTGGAGTGTTGGGGCCTCGGCCCAGCATTTT. The full variable domain, completed using reference TRBV30 and TRBJ1-5, is SQTIHQWPATLVQPVGSPLSLECTVEGTSNPNLYWYRQAAGRGLQLLFYSVGIGQISSEVPQNLSASRPQDRQFILSSKKLLLSDSGFYLCAWSVGASAQHFGDGTRLSIL.

This clone was detected a few times. The chain combines TRBV20-1 with TRBJ2-1; D is uncertain. The V end lost 7 bases, the J end lost 4 bases, and 5 bases lay between the germline ends. This CDR3 is 10 amino acids long. Germline assignment: CDR1 DFQATT and CDR2 SNEGSKA (reference sequence). The CDR3 region is CSVGYNEQFF. CDR3 nucleotides: TGCAGTGTCGGGTACAATGAGCAGTTCTTC.

In its sample, this clone was seen a few times. This chain joins TRBV6-1 and TRBJ2-7; 8 bases align to TRBD1. The CDR3 contains 15 residues. V was clipped by 6 bases and J by 2 bases; unmatched bases: 9. Germline CDR1 is MNHNS and CDR2 is SASEGT. The CDR3 nucleotides read TGTGCCAGCAGGCGAGGGACAGGTGGGACCTACGAGCAGTACTTC. Encoded protein: CASRRGTGGTYEQYF.

This chain uses TRBV7-9 with TRBJ1-2, with a tentative D call TRBD1 (5 bases). Trimming stripped 5 bases from V and 7 bases from J, with 20 bases between. Per the germline V gene, CDR1 is SEHNR and CDR2 is FQNEAQ (reference sequence). The CDR3 runs to 15 residues. CDR3 loop: CASSPGAAGRGGYTF. The CDR3 DNA follows: TGTGCCAGCAGCCCTGGGGCGGCGGGAAGGGGTGGCTACACCTTC. The whole variable domain, filled in from reference TRBV7-9 and TRBJ1-2, reads DTGVSQNPRHKITKRGQNVTFRCDPISEHNRLYWYRQTLGQGPEFLTYFQNEAQLEKSRLLSDRFSAERPKGSFSTLEIQRTEQGDSAMYLCASSPGAAGRGGYTFGSGTRLTVV.

Only a few counts were recorded for this clone. The chain employs TRBV6-6 and TRBJ2-7, with TRBD2 as a possible D gene (5 bases). CDR3 length: 14 amino acids. The V end was cut by 8 bases, the J end by 3 bases, with 17 bases between. The germline V gene encodes CDR1 MNHNY and CDR2 SVGAGI (reference sequence). The CDR3 bases are TGTGCCAGCGCAGCTCCACGAGGGCGCTACGAGCAGTACTTC. Translating gives CASAAPRGRYEQYF.

This clone was seen once. Here the CDR3 DNA reads TGTGCCAGCACTCGGGACAGGGGACAAACGAACACCGGGGAGCTGTTTTTT. It translates to CASTRDRGQTNTGELFF. The V call is TRBV6-4, the J call TRBJ2-2, with 10 positions matching TRBD1. CDR1 is MRHNA and CDR2 is SNTAGT in the germline V gene. After removal of 7 bases from V and 0 bases from J, the junction contained 8 bases not matched to a gene. The CDR3 sequence is 17 residues long.

The sample holds a few counts of this clone. The DNA of the CDR3 is TGTGCCAGCAGCTTAGCCCTCCGGGACTACTCCTACGAGCAGTACTTC. Translating gives CASSLALRDYSYEQYF. The chain is built from TRBV11-3 and TRBJ2-5; 7 positions match TRBD2. The DNA end favors TRBJ2-7, so the J call may be wrong. The CDR3 is 16 residues long. Germline V gene sequence: CDR1 SGHNT, CDR2 YENEEA.

This clone came up a few times. The V and J genes are TRBV7-2 and TRBJ1-4; D call uncertain. Germline CDR1 and CDR2: SGHTA and FQGNSA. The CDR3 runs to 13 residues. The germline V and J ends were trimmed by 3 bases and 8 bases, with 10 bases remaining between them. The CDR3 protein is CASSLPNAEKLFF. As DNA, the CDR3 is TGTGCCAGCAGCTTGCCTAATGCGGAAAAACTGTTTTTT.

This clone was counted at least ten times. J is TRBJ1-4 and V is TRBV30, with TRBD1 matching over 8 bases. Trimming removed 3 bases from V and 6 bases from J; junction bases left unmatched: 6. Germline V gene data show CDR1 as GTSNPN and CDR2 as SVGIG (reference sequence). The CDR3 is 14 residues long. CDR3 residues: CAWSPGQGDEKLFF. CDR3 DNA sequence: TGTGCCTGGAGCCCAGGACAGGGCGATGAAAAACTGTTTTTT.

There are a few counts of this clone. The V call is TRBV7-9, the J call TRBJ1-4, with TRBD1 as a possible D gene (5 bases). Germline lookup yields CDR1 SEHNR and CDR2 FQNEAQ (reference sequence). Trimming removed 5 bases from V and 8 bases from J, with 18 bases in between. The CDR3 is made up of 15 amino acids. CDR3 in amino acids: CASSPGGIVNEKLFF. The CDR3 region has the DNA TGTGCCAGCAGCCCGGGGGGTATAGTCAACGAAAAACTGTTTTTT.

This clone was seen a handful of times. The rearrangement uses TRBV29-1 and TRBJ1-1, with D hard to call. V shed 4 bases and J shed 0 bases, with 6 bases lying between them. The CDR3 spans 12 residues. CDR1 is SQVTM, CDR2 ANQGSEA, per germline. DNA of the CDR3: TGCAGCGTTGGATCAGTGAACACTGAAGCTTTCTTT. It is translated as CSVGSVNTEAFF.

The chain links TRBV5-6 to TRBJ2-3, with 8 bases matching TRBD2. CDR1 is SGHDT, CDR2 YYEEEE, per germline. The CDR3 loop spans 17 amino acids. The trim removed 0 bases at V and 6 bases at J, leaving 12 bases unmatched. For the CDR3, the DNA is TGTGCCAGCAGCTTGGCGCTACTAGCGGCCGCACACGATACGCAGTATTTT. Amino acids: CASSLALLAAAHDTQYF.

This clone was found a few times. The V call is TRBV5-4, the J call TRBJ1-5; tentatively, D is TRBD1 (6 bases). There are 15 residues in the CDR3. Deletions cut 4 bases from V and 7 bases from J, with 18 bases between. Germline V gene sequence: CDR1 SGHNT, CDR2 YYREEE (reference sequence). The CDR3 bases are TGTGCCAGCAGCCCTAACACAGGGTCAGGGCAGCCCCAGCATTTT. Encoded protein: CASSPNTGSGQPQHF.